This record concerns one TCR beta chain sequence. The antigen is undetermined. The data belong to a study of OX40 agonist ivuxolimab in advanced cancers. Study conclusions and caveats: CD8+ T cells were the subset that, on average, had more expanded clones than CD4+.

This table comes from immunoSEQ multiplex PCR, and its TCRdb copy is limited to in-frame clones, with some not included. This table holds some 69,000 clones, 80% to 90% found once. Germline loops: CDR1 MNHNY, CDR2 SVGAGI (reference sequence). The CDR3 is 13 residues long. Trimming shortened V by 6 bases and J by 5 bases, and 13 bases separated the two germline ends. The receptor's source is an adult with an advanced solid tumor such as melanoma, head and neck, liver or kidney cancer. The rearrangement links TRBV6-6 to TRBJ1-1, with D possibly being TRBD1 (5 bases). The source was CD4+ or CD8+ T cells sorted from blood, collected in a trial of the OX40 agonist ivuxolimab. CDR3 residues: CASRGQGGTEAFF. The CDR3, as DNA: TGTGCCAGCAGAGGGCAGGGTGGAACTGAAGCTTTCTTT.